This T cell receptor (beta chain) comes out of a study of shared clonotypes between healthy human individuals. About this clone itself: Antigen: not known.

At deep level, the assay was performed. Sequencing was performed with immunoSEQ multiplex PCR; in TCRdb, only in-frame clones are kept and a portion is missing. The table records 950,000 to 1,300,000 clones, about 76% of them present only once. Regarding the study as a whole: The study found lower generation probabilities in non-shared clonotypes than in those shared by all four donors. For naive CD4 cells, roughly 5% of clonotypes were shared across a handful of donors.

The CDR3 spans 12 residues. Looked up from germline, CDR1 is MDHEN and CDR2 is SYDVKM. The V end was cut by 2 bases, the J end by 7 bases, with 8 bases between. This sequence was found in a man between 18 and 29 years old in good health. Sequenced input: memory CD4+ T cells sorted from blood. Subset reported: CD45RA-negative fraction. This sequence joins TRBV28 and TRBJ1-2; perhaps TRBD1 as D (6 bases). In DNA form, the CDR3 reads TGTGCCAGCAGTTTAGGGGGCCCTGGCTACACCTTC. The encoded protein is CASSLGGPGYTF.